These 16 T cell receptor beta chains were all obtained from the same sample, sequenced in a study of patients and donors after allogeneic stem cell transplantation. TCRdb reanalysed the RT-PCR reads using MiXCR and keeps one entry per CDR3 protein. The table lists about a million distinct CDR3 sequences, about a sixth of them singletons, with roughly 6.4% in the top ten. Sequencing used blood, either unsorted or a sorted T cell fraction (not recorded which). All receptors come from a human donor who was either an allogeneic HSCT recipient or a stem cell or donor lymphocyte infusion donor (not recorded which). It is not recorded whose cells these are; they may come from a transplant donor.

V gene TRBV7-9 combines with J gene TRBJ2-1; the match to TRBD2 covers 7 bases. This CDR3 region has 14 residues. The germline CDR1 and CDR2 sequences are SEHNR and FQNEAQ (reference sequence). This CDR3 is CALRAGEAYNEQFF. CDR3 DNA: TGTGCTTTGCGGGCGGGGGAGGCCTACAATGAGCAGTTCTTC. Complete variable domain (other parts from reference TRBV7-9 and TRBJ2-1): DTGVSQNPRHKITKRGQNVTFRCDPISEHNRLYWYRQTLGQGPEFLTYFQNEAQLEKSRLLSDRFSAERPKGSFSTLEIQRTEQGDSAMYLCALRAGEAYNEQFFGPGTRLTVL.

This clonotype was picked up a small number of times. V is TRBV2 and J is TRBJ1-2; D uncertain. V lost 8 bases, J lost 4 bases, and 2 bases lay in between. The length of the CDR3 is 9 residues. Germline CDR1 and CDR2: SNHLY and FYNNEI. For the CDR3, the DNA is TGTGCCAGCGGCTATGGCTACACCTTC. Residues: CASGYGYTF.

J is TRBJ1-5 and V is TRBV4-1; TRBD1 matches 9 bases. V was clipped by 4 bases and J by 5 bases; unmatched bases: 9. The CDR3 covers 16 residues. The germline gives CDR1 MGHRA, CDR2 YSYEKL. CDR3 in DNA: TGCGCCAGCAGCCTGGCCGGGGACAGGGACTATCAGCCCCAGCATTTT. Translation: CASSLAGDRDYQPQHF.

This rearrangement joins TRBV12-3 or TRBV12-4 to TRBJ1-5; D unclear. Trimming shortened V by 2 bases and J by 7 bases, and 12 bases separated the two germline ends. The CDR3 runs to 14 residues. Here the CDR3 DNA reads TGTGCCAGCAGTTTAAAGGGTGCACAACAGCCCCAGCATTTT. Amino acids: CASSLKGAQQPQHF.

The chain recombines TRBV6-1 with TRBJ1-2; weak D call: TRBD1 (5 bases). This CDR3 region has 15 residues. Per germline, CDR1 MNHNS and CDR2 SASEGT. V was shortened by 5 bases and J by 0 bases, with 13 bases between the two germline ends. The CDR3 nucleotides read TGTGCCAGCAGTAGACCGGGACGGTCTAACTATGGCTACACCTTC. It codes for CASSRPGRSNYGYTF.

V is TRBV20-1 and J is TRBJ2-5, with no clear D. Trimming left V 7 bases short and J 3 bases short, with 15 bases between. The CDR3 runs to 13 residues. Germline V CDR1 and CDR2: DFQATT, SNEGSKA (reference sequence). This CDR3 reads CSEIAVVEETQYF. In DNA form, the CDR3 reads TGCAGTGAAATAGCAGTCGTGGAAGAGACCCAGTACTTC.

The genes are TRBV20-1 and TRBJ2-3; tentatively, D is TRBD2 (5 bases). Germline assignment: CDR1 DFQATT and CDR2 SNEGSKA (reference sequence). V was shortened by 0 bases and J by 0 bases, with 13 bases between the two germline ends. CDR3 length: 16 amino acids. The CDR3 loop is CSARDTSGVSTDTQYF. CDR3 DNA: TGCAGTGCTAGAGATACAAGCGGAGTAAGCACAGATACGCAGTATTTT.

This chain links TRBV14 with TRBJ2-2; D may be TRBD2 (5 bases). Looked up from germline, CDR1 is SGHDN and CDR2 is FVKESK. The CDR3 has 13 amino acids. The germline V and J ends were trimmed by 8 bases and 5 bases, with 12 bases remaining between them. CDR3 DNA: TGTGCCAGCGCCGCCGTAGCGACCGGGGAGCTGTTTTTT. Amino acid sequence: CASAAVATGELFF.

In this sample, this clonotype turned up many times. The chain recombines TRBV12-3 or TRBV12-4 with TRBJ1-1; possibly TRBD1 for D (5 bases). This CDR3 spans 12 amino acids. Trimming pared 5 bases from V and 4 bases from J, leaving 8 bases between. In nucleotides, the CDR3 is TGTGCCAGCAGTGCAGGGTTCACTGAAGCTTTCTTT. Residues: CASSAGFTEAFF.

This clonotype was detected only a few times. This rearrangement joins TRBV9 to TRBJ2-7; D is uncertain. Trimming shortened V by 0 bases and J by 6 bases, and 13 bases separated the two germline ends. CDR3 length: 14 residues. CDR1 is SGDLS, CDR2 YYNGEE, per germline. CDR3 sequence: CASSVGQSSIEQYF. The DNA of the CDR3 is TGTGCCAGCAGCGTAGGACAATCTTCCATCGAGCAGTACTTC. The variable domain in full, completed from reference TRBV9 and TRBJ2-7, reads DSGVTQTPKHLITATGQRVTLRCSPRSGDLSVYWYQQSLDQGLQFLIQYYNGEERAKGNILERFSAQQFPDLHSELNLSSLELGDSALYFCASSVGQSSIEQYFGPGTRLTVT.

In this sample, this clonotype turned up once. The chain joins TRBV24-1 to TRBJ2-2, with D perhaps TRBD1 (5 bases). This CDR3 is 16 amino acids long. The V gene lost 1 base and the J gene lost 3 bases, with 11 bases spanning the gap. Germline CDR1 and CDR2: KGHDR and SFDVKD. The CDR3 region is CATSDFDSPDTGELFF. The CDR3 DNA follows: TGTGCCACCAGTGATTTTGACAGCCCGGACACCGGGGAGCTGTTTTTT.

The rearrangement uses TRBV29-1 and TRBJ2-5; unclear D gene. Trimming removed 4 bases at V and 3 bases at J, with 12 bases between. This CDR3 spans 13 amino acids. Germline V CDR1 and CDR2: SQVTM, ANQGSEA. The CDR3 nucleotides read TGCAGCGTTGGGACGCCTACCAAAGAGACCCAGTACTTC. This gives the protein CSVGTPTKETQYF.

This clonotype has more than one count but fewer than ten. The chain uses TRBV12-3 or TRBV12-4 and TRBJ2-6, with 10 bases aligning to TRBD1. After removal of 2 bases from V and 2 bases from J, the junction contained 15 bases not matched to a gene. This CDR3 has 21 residues. CDR3 bases: TGTGCCAGCAGTTTAAGCTTTAATTGGGACAGGGGAGCCCCTGGGGCCAACGTCCTGACTTTC. Its translation is CASSLSFNWDRGAPGANVLTF.

About this clonotype itself: A single base separates this from a much larger clone, so it may be a read error. This CDR3 is CASNFWEGNNQPQHF. As DNA, the CDR3 is TGTGCCAGCAATTTCTGGGAGGGGAACAATCAGCCCCAGCATTTT. The chain recombines TRBV12-3 or TRBV12-4 with TRBJ1-5, with D tentatively TRBD1 (5 bases). The CDR3 length is 15 residues. Trimming removed 7 bases at V and 3 bases at J, with 16 bases between.

The CDR3 reads CASSFLQVRYTGELFF. The DNA for the CDR3 is TGTGCCAGCAGTTTCCTTCAGGTTAGGTACACCGGGGAGCTGTTTTTT. The V gene is TRBV27, the J gene TRBJ2-2; no firm D call. V was trimmed by 3 bases and J by 3 bases, leaving 14 bases between them. This CDR3 has 16 amino acids. CDR1 and CDR2 (germline): MNHEY, SMNVEV (reference sequence).

The CDR3 region is CASRKEDANTGELFF. CDR3 nucleotide sequence: TGTGCCAGCCGGAAAGAAGATGCGAACACCGGGGAGCTGTTTTTT. The rearrangement uses TRBV2 and TRBJ2-2, with D unresolved. The V and J ends lost 8 bases and 0 bases respectively, with 13 bases between them. From germline, CDR1 is SNHLY and CDR2 FYNNEI. This CDR3 spans 15 amino acids.